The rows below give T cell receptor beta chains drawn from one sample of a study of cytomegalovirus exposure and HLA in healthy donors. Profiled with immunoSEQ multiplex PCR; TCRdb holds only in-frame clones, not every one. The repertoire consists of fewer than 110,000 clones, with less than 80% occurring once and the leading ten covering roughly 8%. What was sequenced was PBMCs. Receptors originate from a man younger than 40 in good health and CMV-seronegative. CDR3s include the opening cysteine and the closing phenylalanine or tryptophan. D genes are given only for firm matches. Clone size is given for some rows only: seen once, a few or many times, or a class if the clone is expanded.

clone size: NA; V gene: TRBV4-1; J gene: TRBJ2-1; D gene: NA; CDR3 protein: CASSQEQRPSSYNEQFF; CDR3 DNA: TGCGCCAGCAGCCAAGAGCAACGGCCTAGCTCCTACAATGAGCAGTTCTTC
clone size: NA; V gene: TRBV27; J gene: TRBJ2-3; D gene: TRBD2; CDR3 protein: CASSLGGLPDTQYF; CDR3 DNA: TGTGCCAGCAGTTTAGGGGGACTACCAGATACGCAGTATTTT
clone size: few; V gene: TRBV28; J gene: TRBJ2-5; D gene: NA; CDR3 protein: CASSLWSAKETQYF; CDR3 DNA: TGTGCCAGCAGTTTATGGTCAGCGAAAGAGACCCAGTACTTC
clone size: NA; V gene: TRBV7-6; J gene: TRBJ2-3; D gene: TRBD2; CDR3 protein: CASSQPGGLAGSQIQGYF; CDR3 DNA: TGTGCCAGCAGCCAGCCCGGGGGACTAGCGGGCTCACAGATACAGGGGTATTTT
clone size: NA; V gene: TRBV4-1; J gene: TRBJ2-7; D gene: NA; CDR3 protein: CASSQDGAESYEQYF; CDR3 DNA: TGCGCCAGCAGCCAAGATGGTGCGGAGTCCTACGAGCAGTACTTC
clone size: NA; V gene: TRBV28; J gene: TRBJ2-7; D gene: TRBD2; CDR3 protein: CASSSGLAGGWFSYEQYF; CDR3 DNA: TGTGCCAGCAGTTCGGGACTAGCGGGAGGGTGGTTCTCCTACGAGCAGTACTTC
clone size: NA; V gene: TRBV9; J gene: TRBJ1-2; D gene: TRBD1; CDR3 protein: CASSTGTGHANYGYTF; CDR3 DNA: TGTGCCAGCAGCACCGGGACAGGCCACGCTAACTATGGCTACACCTTC
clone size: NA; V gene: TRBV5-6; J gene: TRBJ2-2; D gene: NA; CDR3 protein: CASSLFSAGELFF; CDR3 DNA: TGTGCCAGCAGCTTGTTCTCGGCCGGGGAGCTGTTTTTT
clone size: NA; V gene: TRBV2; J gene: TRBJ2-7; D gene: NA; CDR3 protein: CASTATDSYEQYF; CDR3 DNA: TGTGCCAGCACGGCGACAGACTCCTACGAGCAGTACTTC
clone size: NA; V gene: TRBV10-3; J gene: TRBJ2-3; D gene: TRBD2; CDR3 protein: CAISGGGTDTQYF; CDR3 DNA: TGTGCCATCAGCGGGGGGGGCACAGATACGCAGTATTTT
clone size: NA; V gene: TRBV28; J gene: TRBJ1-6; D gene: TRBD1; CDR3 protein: CASSSYEGGWESPLHF; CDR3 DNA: TGTGCCAGCAGCTCCTATGAAGGGGGCTGGGAATCACCCCTCCACTTT
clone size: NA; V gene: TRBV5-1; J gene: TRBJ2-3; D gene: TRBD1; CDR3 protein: CASSLGQGGDTQYF; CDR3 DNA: TGCGCCAGCAGCTTGGGACAGGGGGGAGATACGCAGTATTTT
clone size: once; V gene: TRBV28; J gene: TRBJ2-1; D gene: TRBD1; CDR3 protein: CASSPQDRVPYNEQFF; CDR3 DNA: TGTGCCAGCAGTCCCCAGGACAGGGTCCCCTACAATGAGCAGTTCTTC
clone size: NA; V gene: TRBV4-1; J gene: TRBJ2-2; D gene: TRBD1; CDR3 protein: CASSLELGQGGGELFF; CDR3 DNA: TGCGCCAGCAGCCTCGAGCTCGGACAGGGTGGCGGGGAGCTGTTTTTT
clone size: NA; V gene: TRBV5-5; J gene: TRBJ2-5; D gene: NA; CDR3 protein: CASSFLWGEAETQYF; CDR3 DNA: TGTGCCAGCAGCTTCCTTTGGGGGGAGGCGGAGACCCAGTACTTC
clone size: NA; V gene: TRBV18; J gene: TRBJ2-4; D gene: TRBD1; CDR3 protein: CASSPGQGTGYF; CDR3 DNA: TGTGCCAGCTCACCCGGACAGGGCACCGGGTACTTC